Only one count was recorded for the clone carrying this T cell receptor beta chain. Its antigen is not known. cDNA synthesis used the whole RNA isolate, giving expressed TCRB sequences. Generated by immunoSEQ multiplex PCR, the TCRdb table keeps only in-frame clones and is missing some. Seen here are 120,000 to 150,000 clones, roughly 10% observed once, and the top ten hold under 1.5%. The data belong to a study of beta chain features in type 1 diabetes. Germline assignment: CDR1 MNHNS and CDR2 SASEGT. CDR3 length equals 11 residues. J was trimmed by 14 bases and V by 3 bases; bases with no gene match: 4. Whole-study findings and limits: There were fewer insertions and more deletions at the VDJ junctions of type 1 diabetes patients. The study found moderately but significantly shorter TCRB CDR3s in all four CD4+ subsets of Type 1 diabetes patients.

The receptor was derived from a man between 18 and 35 years old in good health. The genes are TRBV6-1 and TRBJ2-1; the match to TRBD1 covers 7 bases. The sample was naive CD4+ T cells from blood. CDR3 residues: CASSERGREFF. CDR3 DNA sequence: TGTGCCAGCAGTGAGAGGGGGCGCGAGTTCTTC.